A selection of T cell receptor beta chains follows, all from one sample in a study of blood T cells in healthy people across ages. TCRdb reanalysed the 5' RACE reads using MiXCR and keeps one entry per CDR3 protein. Found here are 700,000 to 800,000 distinct CDR3 sequences, roughly 45% of them singletons; the top ten hold roughly 20%. The material sequenced was blood. These receptors all come from a woman in her sixties or seventies in good health. Both conserved end residues are part of each CDR3. D genes are given only for firm matches. The size of a clone is reported for some rows only, either as once, few or many, or as a class for expanded clones.

V	J	D	size	DNA	CDR3
TRBV28	TRBJ1-5	.	.	TGTGCCAGCAGTGCAGCCCAGGGTAGACAGCCCCAGCATTTT	CASSAAQGRQPQHF
TRBV29-1	TRBJ2-7	TRBD1	many	TGCAGCGTTAGCGGACAGGGCTGGTTCTCCCAAGAGCAGTACTTC	CSVSGQGWFSQEQYF
TRBV29-1	TRBJ2-2	.	.	TGCAGCGCGTATGGATGGGGACAGAACACCGGGGAGCTGTTTTTT	CSAYGWGQNTGELFF
TRBV6-2/TRBV6-3	TRBJ2-7	TRBD1	once	TGTGCCAGCAGTTCAGGGACAGGGGAGGGCTACGAGCAGTACTTC	CASSSGTGEGYEQYF
TRBV12-3/TRBV12-4	TRBJ1-1	.	few	TGTGCCAGCAGTTTAAGTCTGGGAGCGAACACTGAAGCTTTCTTT	CASSLSLGANTEAFF
TRBV18	TRBJ1-1	TRBD1	few	TGTGCCAGCTCAACCGCGGACAGGGAGAACACTGAAGCTTTCTTT	CASSTADRENTEAFF
TRBV12-3/TRBV12-4	TRBJ1-1	.	.	TGTGCCAGCAGGGAGACTAACACTGAAGCTTTCTTT	CASRETNTEAFF
TRBV11-3	TRBJ2-4	TRBD1	few	TGTGCCAGCAGCCTTGGGGGACAGGGATACATTCAGTACTTC	CASSLGGQGYIQYF
TRBV30	TRBJ1-4	.	.	TGTGCCCACAACCAGGGTGAAAAACTGTTTTTT	CAHNQGEKLFF
TRBV18	TRBJ1-6	TRBD1	.	TGTGCCAGCTCCTCGGGACAGGGTGATTCACCCCTCCACTTT	CASSSGQGDSPLHF
TRBV19	TRBJ2-7	.	few	.	CASPHPYICGTNDLREQYF
TRBV10-1	TRBJ1-6	TRBD1	few	TGCGCCAGCAAAGGACAGGGTTCTACTTCACCCCTCCACTTT	CASKGQGSTSPLHF
TRBV5-5	TRBJ2-5	TRBD2	many	TGTGCCAGCACCTGGGGGCTAGCGGGCTTCCAAGAGACCCAGTACTTC	CASTWGLAGFQETQYF
TRBV20-1	TRBJ2-5	.	many	TGCAGTGCTAGCTGGCTTGGGGAGACCCAGTACTTC	CSASWLGETQYF
TRBV18	TRBJ2-5	.	.	TGTGCCAGCTCACCCCCTGGGACTCGCAATGGGCAGTACTTC	CASSPPGTRNGQYF
TRBV6-2/TRBV6-3	TRBJ1-6	TRBD1	.	TGTGCCAGCAGTTCCCCAGGGGGCGGTAATTCACCCCTCCACTTT	CASSSPGGGNSPLHF
TRBV30	TRBJ1-2	TRBD1	.	TGTGCCTGGACCCCGACAGGGGTCAACTATGGCTACACCTTC	CAWTPTGVNYGYTF
TRBV12-3/TRBV12-4	TRBJ1-2	TRBD1	few	TGTGCCAGCAGGGGACAGAAATATGGCTACACCTTC	CASRGQKYGYTF
TRBV4-3	TRBJ2-2	.	few	TGCGCCAGCAGCCAAGGGAGGACTTCCACCGGGGAGCTGTTTTTT	CASSQGRTSTGELFF
TRBV20-1	TRBJ2-1	.	few	TGCAGTGCTAGTCCACTTGGGACGGACTACAATGAGCAGTTCTTC	CSASPLGTDYNEQFF
TRBV28	TRBJ1-2	TRBD1	.	TGTGCCAGCAGATCAGGACAGGACTATGGCTACACCTTC	CASRSGQDYGYTF
TRBV20-1	TRBJ2-1	.	.	TGCAGTTCTGGGTCAGCGAACAATGAGCAGTTCTTC	CSSGSANNEQFF
TRBV4-1	TRBJ2-1	.	few	TGCGCCAGCAGCCAAGCCTCCTACGGCAATGAGCAGTTCTTC	CASSQASYGNEQFF
TRBV5-1	TRBJ2-7	TRBD2	.	TGCGCCAGCAGCCGGGGGGGTAACGAGCAGTACTTC	CASSRGGNEQYF
TRBV10-3	TRBJ2-7	TRBD1	many	TGTGCCATCAGTGCCCGGGACAGTGCCTACGAGCAGTACTTC	CAISARDSAYEQYF
TRBV5-1	TRBJ2-5	TRBD2	.	TGCGCCAGCAGCTCCTTGCTCCAGCGGGGGGGCGAACAAGAGACCCAGTACTTC	CASSSLLQRGGEQETQYF
TRBV24-1	TRBJ2-3	.	.	TGTGCCACCAGTGACCCCATGACAGATACGCAGTATTTT	CATSDPMTDTQYF
TRBV28	TRBJ1-5	TRBD1	.	TGTGCCAGCACCAGGGGGGGGGCGACCATCTATGGTCAGCCCCAGCATTTT	CASTRGGATIYGQPQHF
TRBV7-2	TRBJ1-4	TRBD1	.	TGTGCCAGCAGCTTAGTACAGGGGGAGGGTGAAAAACTGTTTTTT	CASSLVQGEGEKLFF
TRBV12-3/TRBV12-4	TRBJ2-4	.	few	TGTGCCAGCACCACAGGGTTGGCCAAAAACATTCAGTACTTC	CASTTGLAKNIQYF
TRBV6-1	TRBJ1-6	TRBD1	few	TGTGCCAGCAGTGAACCAGGGGGCATGAATTCACCCCTCCACTTT	CASSEPGGMNSPLHF
TRBV20-1	TRBJ2-3	TRBD2	few	TGCAGTGCTAGGGGGGCGGGAGGTAAAACAGATACGCAGTATTTT	CSARGAGGKTDTQYF
TRBV7-9	TRBJ2-3	.	.	TGTGCCAGCAGACTATTCCGGGACCGGGCAGATACGCAGTATTTT	CASRLFRDRADTQYF
TRBV28	TRBJ2-7	.	.	TGTGCCAGCGCGCCCTACCAGGGCTACGAGCAGTACTTC	CASAPYQGYEQYF
TRBV7-2	TRBJ2-7	.	few	TGTGCCAGCAGCTTAGGCGGCTCGTTCGACGAGCAGTACTTC	CASSLGGSFDEQYF
TRBV4-2	TRBJ2-5	TRBD2	.	TGTGCCAGCAGCCCGGAAACCGGGACTAGCGGGCGGGAGCAGTACTTC	CASSPETGTSGREQYF
TRBV10-3	TRBJ1-2	TRBD1	.	TGTGCCATCAGTCCATTACAGGGGTCAAAGAATGGCTACACCTTC	CAISPLQGSKNGYTF
TRBV25-1	TRBJ1-2	.	few	TGTGCCAGCAGTGGGGGACGAGGCTACACCTTC	CASSGGRGYTF
TRBV20-1	TRBJ1-2	.	once	TGCAGTGCCCCAGGGGAGTCCAGTGGCTACACCTTC	CSAPGESSGYTF
TRBV6-6	TRBJ1-1	.	.	TGTGCCAGCAGTTACGCAGGGCACACTGAAGCTTTCTTT	CASSYAGHTEAFF
TRBV11-2	TRBJ2-7	TRBD2	many	TGTGCCAGCAGCCCCGTGCTAGCGGGAGGGAGCTCCTACGAGCAGTACTTC	CASSPVLAGGSSYEQYF
TRBV5-1	TRBJ2-1	TRBD2	.	TGCGCCAGCAGCTCTAGCGGGGAGGCATATGAGCAGTTCTTC	CASSSSGEAYEQFF
TRBV7-9	TRBJ2-5	TRBD2	.	TGTGCCGGGGCCAAATTACTAGCGCTCTGGGAGACCCAGTACTTC	CAGAKLLALWETQYF
TRBV28	TRBJ1-2	.	.	TGTGCCAGCAGTCCCCTTTATGGCTACACCTTC	CASSPLYGYTF
TRBV20-1	TRBJ2-3	TRBD2	.	TGCAGTGCTCCCACCAGCGGGGGTGGAGATACGCAGTATTTT	CSAPTSGGGDTQYF
TRBV10-1	TRBJ2-7	.	once	TGCGCCAGCAGTGGACAACTAGCCGCAGTAGGCGAGCAGTACTTC	CASSGQLAAVGEQYF
TRBV21-1	TRBJ2-1	.	.	TGTGCCAGCAGCTCCCGGGAGAGGGCGGGGGGCTACAATGAGCAGTTCTTC	CASSSRERAGGYNEQFF
TRBV7-6	TRBJ1-5	.	.	TGTGCCAGCAGCTTAGCGGGGGGGACCCTCAATCAGCCCCAGCATTTT	CASSLAGGTLNQPQHF
TRBV20-1	TRBJ1-6	.	.	TGCAGTGCTAGATCTCCAGGCAAGAGCTCCTATAATTCACCCCTCCACTTT	CSARSPGKSSYNSPLHF
TRBV11-2	TRBJ2-1	.	.	TGTGCCAGCAGCTTAGTAAGGGGTTACAATGAGCAGTTCTTC	CASSLVRGYNEQFF
TRBV24-1	TRBJ2-1	.	.	TGTGCCACCAGTGACGTCAGCGCCGGACAGTCCAATGAGCAGTTCTTC	CATSDVSAGQSNEQFF
TRBV11-1	TRBJ2-5	.	.	TGTGCCAGCAGCGTTCCAGGTGGAGAGGAGACCCAGTACTTC	CASSVPGGEETQYF
TRBV10-3	TRBJ2-4	.	.	TGTGCCATCAGTGAGTCGGAGGGGCTGAGGCAACAAGGAAACATTCAGTACTTC	CAISESEGLRQQGNIQYF
TRBV7-7	TRBJ2-4	TRBD1	.	TGTGCTAGCAGTCGCGACAGGGACAAAAACATTCAGTACTTC	CASSRDRDKNIQYF
TRBV10-1	TRBJ1-5	.	.	TGCGCCAGCAGTGACGTCGGCGTTAGCAATCAGCCCCAGCATTTT	CASSDVGVSNQPQHF